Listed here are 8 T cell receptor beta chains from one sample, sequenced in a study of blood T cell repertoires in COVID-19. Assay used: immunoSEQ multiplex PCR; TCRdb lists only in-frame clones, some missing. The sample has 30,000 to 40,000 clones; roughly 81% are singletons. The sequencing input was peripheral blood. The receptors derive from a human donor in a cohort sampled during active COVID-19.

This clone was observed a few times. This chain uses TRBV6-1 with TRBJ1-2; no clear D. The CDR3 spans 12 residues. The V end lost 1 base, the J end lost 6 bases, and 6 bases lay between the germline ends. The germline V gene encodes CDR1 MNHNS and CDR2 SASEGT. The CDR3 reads CASSEEADGYTF. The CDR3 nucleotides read TGTGCCAGCAGTGAAGAGGCGGATGGCTACACCTTC.

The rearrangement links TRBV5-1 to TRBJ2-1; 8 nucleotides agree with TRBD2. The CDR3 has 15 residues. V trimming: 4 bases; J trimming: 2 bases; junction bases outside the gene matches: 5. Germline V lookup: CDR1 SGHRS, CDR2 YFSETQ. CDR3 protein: CASSTTSEAYNEQFF. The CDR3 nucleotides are TGCGCCAGCAGCACGACTAGCGAGGCCTACAATGAGCAGTTCTTC.

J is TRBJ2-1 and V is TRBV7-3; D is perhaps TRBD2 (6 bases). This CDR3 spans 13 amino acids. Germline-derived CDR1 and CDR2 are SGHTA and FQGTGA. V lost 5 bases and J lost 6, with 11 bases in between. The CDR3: CASSPTGVNEQFF. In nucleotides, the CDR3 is TGTGCCAGCAGCCCAACGGGGGTCAATGAGCAGTTCTTC.

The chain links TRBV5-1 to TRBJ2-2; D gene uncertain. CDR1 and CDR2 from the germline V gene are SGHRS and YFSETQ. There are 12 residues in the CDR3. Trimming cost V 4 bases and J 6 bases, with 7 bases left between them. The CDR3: CASSPPAGELFF. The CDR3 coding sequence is TGCGCCAGCAGCCCTCCAGCCGGGGAGCTGTTTTTT. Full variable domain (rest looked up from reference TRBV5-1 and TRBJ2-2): KAGVTQTPRYLIKTRGQQVTLSCSPISGHRSVSWYQQTPGQGLQFLFEYFSETQRNKGNFPGRFSGRQFSNSRSEMNVSTLELGDSALYLCASSPPAGELFFGEGSRLTVL.

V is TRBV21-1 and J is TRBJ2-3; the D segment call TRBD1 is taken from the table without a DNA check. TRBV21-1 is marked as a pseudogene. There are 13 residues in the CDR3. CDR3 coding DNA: TGTGCCAGAGGACAGACTAGCACAGATACGCAGTATTTT. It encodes CARGQTSTDTQYF.

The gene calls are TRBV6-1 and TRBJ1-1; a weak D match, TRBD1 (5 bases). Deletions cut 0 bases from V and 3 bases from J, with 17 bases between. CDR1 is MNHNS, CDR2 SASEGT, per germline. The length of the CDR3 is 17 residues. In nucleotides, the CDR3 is TGTGCCAGCAGTGAAGCGCTTCCAGGGACTAGTGACACTGAAGCTTTCTTT. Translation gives CASSEALPGTSDTEAFF.

Here the CDR3 reads CASSLGQGAQGYTF. Written as DNA, the CDR3 is TGTGCCAGCAGCTTAGGACAGGGGGCACAGGGCTACACCTTC. V and J are TRBV7-6 and TRBJ1-2; 10 nucleotides line up with TRBD1. Germline V gene sequence: CDR1 SGHVS, CDR2 FNYEAQ. The CDR3 has 14 amino acids. V lost 1 base and J lost 8; bases outside the gene matches: 4.

The CDR3 spells CASSQSEGDSWYEQYF. The CDR3 coding sequence is TGCGCCAGCAGTCAATCGGAAGGAGACAGTTGGTACGAGCAGTACTTC. This sequence joins TRBV23-1 and TRBJ2-7; D is possibly TRBD1 (5 bases). TRBV23-1 is filed as an ORF, its function uncertain. CDR3 size: 16 residues. V was pared by 0 bases and J by 4 bases, with 16 bases between.